The clone carrying this TCR beta chain was seen once. This entry comes from a study of CD8+CD57+ T cells in acquired aplastic anemia. At the level of the study: Sorted CD4+ and CD8+ cell DNA averaged roughly 3.2 ug.

Genomic DNA, serving as template, underwent TCR beta VDJ and CDR3 profiling. Using its own MiXCR run on the reads, TCRdb lists one record per CDR3 protein. Of around 430,000 distinct CDR3 sequences listed, less than 35% are singletons. Those patients picked for sequencing had displayed CD8+CD57+ cell expansion on flow cytometry. Severe acquired aplastic anemia was present in every patient. At the time of blood sampling, patients had not yet received any therapy. The germline V gene has CDR1 LNHNV and CDR2 YYDKDF (reference sequence). The junction had 6 bases not matched to a gene; V was cut back by 0 bases and J by 9 bases. This CDR3 has 14 amino acids.

The sequence was obtained from a human donor with aplastic anemia. The specimen was sorted CD4+, CD8+, or CD8+CD57+ T cells (not recorded which) from PBMCs. The chain recombines TRBV15 with TRBJ1-2; 8 bases fit TRBD1. The CDR3 DNA reads TGTGCCACCAGCAGAGAGGACAGGGCCAACAGCTACACCTTC. It yields the protein CATSREDRANSYTF.